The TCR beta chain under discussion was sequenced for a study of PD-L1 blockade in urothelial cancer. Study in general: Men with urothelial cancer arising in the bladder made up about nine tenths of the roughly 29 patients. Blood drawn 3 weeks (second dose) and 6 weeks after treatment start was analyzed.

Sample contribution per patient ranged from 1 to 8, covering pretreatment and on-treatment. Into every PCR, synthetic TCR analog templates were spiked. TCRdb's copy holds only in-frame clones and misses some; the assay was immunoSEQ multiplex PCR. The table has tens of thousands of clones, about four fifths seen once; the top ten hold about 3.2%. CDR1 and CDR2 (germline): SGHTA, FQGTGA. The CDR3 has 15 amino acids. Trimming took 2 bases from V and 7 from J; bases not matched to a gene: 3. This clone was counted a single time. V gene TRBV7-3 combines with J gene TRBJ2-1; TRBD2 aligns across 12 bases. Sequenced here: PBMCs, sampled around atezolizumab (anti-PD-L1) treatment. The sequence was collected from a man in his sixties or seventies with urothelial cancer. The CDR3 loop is CASSLLAGGLNEQFF. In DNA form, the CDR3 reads TGTGCCAGCAGCTTACTAGCGGGAGGGCTGAATGAGCAGTTCTTC.